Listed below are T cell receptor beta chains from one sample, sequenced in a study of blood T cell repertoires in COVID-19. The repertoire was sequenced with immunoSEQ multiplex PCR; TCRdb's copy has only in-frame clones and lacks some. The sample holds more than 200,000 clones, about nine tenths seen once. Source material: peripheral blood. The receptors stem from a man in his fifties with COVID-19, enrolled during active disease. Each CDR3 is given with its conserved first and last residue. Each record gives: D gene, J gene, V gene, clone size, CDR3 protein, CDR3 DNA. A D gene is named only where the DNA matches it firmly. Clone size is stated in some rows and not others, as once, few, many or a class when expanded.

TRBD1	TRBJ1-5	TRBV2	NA	CASSSGTENQPQHF	TGTGCCAGCAGTTCCGGGACAGAAAATCAGCCCCAGCATTTT
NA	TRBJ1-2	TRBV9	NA	CASSVGQLNGYTF	TGTGCCAGCAGCGTAGGACAGTTGAATGGCTACACCTTC
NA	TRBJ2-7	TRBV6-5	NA	CASSHYEQYF	TGTGCCAGCAGCCACTACGAGCAGTACTTC
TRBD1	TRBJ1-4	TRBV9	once	CASSGWTGGNEKLFF	TGTGCCAGCAGCGGATGGACAGGGGGGAATGAAAAACTGTTTTTT
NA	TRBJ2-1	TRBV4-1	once	CASSQDPPGEIDNEQFF	TGCGCCAGCAGCCAAGATCCCCCAGGGGAGATTGACAATGAGCAGTTCTTC
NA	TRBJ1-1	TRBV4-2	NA	CASSFQASENTEAFF	TGTGCCAGCAGCTTCCAGGCGTCCGAGAACACTGAAGCTTTCTTT
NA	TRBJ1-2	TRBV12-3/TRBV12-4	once	CASSFPGGGYTF	TGTGCCAGCAGTTTTCCGGGGGGCGGCTACACCTTC
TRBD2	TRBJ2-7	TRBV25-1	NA	CASSGGLIYEQYF	TGTGCCAGCAGTGGGGGACTAATTTACGAGCAGTACTTC
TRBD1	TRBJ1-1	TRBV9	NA	CASSPGQGNPEAFF	TGTGCCAGCAGCCCCGGACAGGGGAACCCTGAAGCTTTCTTT
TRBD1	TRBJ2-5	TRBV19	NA	CASSPHRGLETQYF	TGTGCCAGTAGTCCCCACAGGGGGCTGGAGACCCAGTACTTC
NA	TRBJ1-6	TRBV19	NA	CASESREGSPLHF	TGTGCCAGCGAGTCCAGGGAGGGTTCACCCCTCCACTTT
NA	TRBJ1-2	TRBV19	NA	CASSIDRWDYGYTF	TGTGCCAGTAGTATTGACAGGTGGGACTATGGCTACACCTTC
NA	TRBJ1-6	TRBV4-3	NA	CASSQDSTGSPLHF	TGCGCCAGCAGCCAAGATTCCACGGGTTCACCCCTCCACTTT
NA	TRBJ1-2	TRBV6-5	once	CASSLIGEVAGYTF	TGTGCCAGCAGCCTAATTGGGGAGGTGGCTGGCTACACCTTC
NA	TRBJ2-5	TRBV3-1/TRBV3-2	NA	CASSQDPVSQETQYF	TGTGCCAGCAGCCAAGATCCGGTCTCTCAAGAGACCCAGTACTTC
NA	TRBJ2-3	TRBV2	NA	CASSEDVIPPGISTDTQYF	TGTGCCAGCAGTGAAGATGTGATTCCTCCAGGGATTTCCACAGATACGCAGTATTTT
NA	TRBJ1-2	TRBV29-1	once	CSVPSGVNYGYTF	TGCAGCGTCCCTTCGGGGGTTAACTATGGCTACACCTTC
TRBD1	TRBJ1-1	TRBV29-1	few	CSVRTGQGLTEAFF	TGCAGCGTCAGGACCGGACAGGGTCTCACTGAAGCTTTCTTT
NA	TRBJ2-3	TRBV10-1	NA	CASSESNPTPTDTQYF	TGCGCCAGCAGTGAGTCGAACCCTACCCCCACAGATACGCAGTATTTT
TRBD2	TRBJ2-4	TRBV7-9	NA	CASSALTSGAKNIQYF	TGTGCCAGCAGCGCCCTGACTAGCGGAGCCAAAAACATTCAGTACTTC
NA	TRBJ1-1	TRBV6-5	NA	CASRGHLEAFF	TGTGCCAGCAGAGGACACCTTGAAGCTTTCTTT
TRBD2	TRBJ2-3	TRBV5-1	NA	CASSLALAGASTDTQYF	TGCGCCAGCAGCTTGGCGCTAGCGGGGGCTAGCACAGATACGCAGTATTTT
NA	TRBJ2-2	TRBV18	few	CASSPSGELFF	TGTGCCAGCTCACCATCAGGGGAGCTGTTTTTT
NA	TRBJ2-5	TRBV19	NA	CASSLMGAKLETQYF	TGTGCCAGTAGCCTCATGGGGGCCAAGTTAGAGACCCAGTACTTC
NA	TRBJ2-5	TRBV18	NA	CASSPDYRVFSPWETQYF	TGTGCCAGCTCACCTGATTACAGGGTATTTAGCCCCTGGGAGACCCAGTACTTC
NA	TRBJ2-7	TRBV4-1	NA	CASSQRQGTAYEQYF	TGCGCCAGCAGCCAACGGCAGGGAACGGCCTACGAGCAGTACTTC
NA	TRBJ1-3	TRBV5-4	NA	CASSLGTHSGNTIYF	TGTGCCAGCAGCCTGGGGACACACTCTGGAAACACCATATATTTT
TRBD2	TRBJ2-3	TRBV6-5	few	CASSYASGSGDTQYF	TGTGCCAGCAGTTACGCTAGCGGGAGCGGAGATACGCAGTATTTT
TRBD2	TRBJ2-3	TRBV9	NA	CASSVVPSGRAGTDTQYF	TGTGCCAGCAGCGTAGTCCCCAGCGGGAGGGCCGGGACAGATACGCAGTATTTT
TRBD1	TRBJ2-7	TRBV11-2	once	CASSLVPGGLYEQYF	TGTGCCAGCAGCTTAGTCCCAGGGGGCTTGTACGAGCAGTACTTC
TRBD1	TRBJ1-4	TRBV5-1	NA	CASSFQGATGEKLFF	TGCGCCAGCAGCTTCCAGGGGGCGACAGGAGAAAAACTGTTTTTT
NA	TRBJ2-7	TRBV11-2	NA	CASSLYSGLNYEQYF	TGTGCCAGCAGCTTATATAGCGGACTAAACTACGAGCAGTACTTC
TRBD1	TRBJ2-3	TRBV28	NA	CASTRGQGVLDTQYF	TGTGCCAGCACCAGGGGACAGGGTGTGTTAGATACGCAGTATTTT